The TCR beta chain under discussion was sequenced for a study of blood T cell repertoires in COVID-19. The protocol was immunoSEQ multiplex PCR, while the TCRdb copy is restricted to in-frame clones and leaves out a portion. The top ten clones hold around 3.9% of a sample with some 340,000 clones, more than 90% of them seen once. Germline V gene sequence: CDR1 SNHLY, CDR2 FYNNEI. V was clipped by 7 bases and J by 0 bases, with 9 bases between them. The CDR3 loop spans 14 amino acids. The clonotype was recovered from a woman in her 30s who had been exposed to COVID-19. Sequenced: PBMCs or T cells enriched from blood (not recorded which). This chain links TRBV2 with TRBJ2-2; D call uncertain. CDR3 nucleotide sequence: TGTGCCAGCATAAATTTCCCGAACACCGGGGAGCTGTTTTTT. Translation gives CASINFPNTGELFF.